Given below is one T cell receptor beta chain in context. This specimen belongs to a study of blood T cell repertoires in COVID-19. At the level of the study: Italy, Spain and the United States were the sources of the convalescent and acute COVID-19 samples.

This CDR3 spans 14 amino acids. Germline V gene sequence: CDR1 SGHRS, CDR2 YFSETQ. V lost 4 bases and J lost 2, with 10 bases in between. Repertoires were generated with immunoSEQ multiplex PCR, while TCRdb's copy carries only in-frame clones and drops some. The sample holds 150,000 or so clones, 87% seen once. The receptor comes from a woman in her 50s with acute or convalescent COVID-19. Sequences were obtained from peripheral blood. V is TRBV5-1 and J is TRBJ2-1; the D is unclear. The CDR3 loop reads CASSLSDTYNEQFF. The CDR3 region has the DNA TGCGCCAGCAGCCTATCTGACACCTACAATGAGCAGTTCTTC.